This T cell receptor (beta chain) originates from a study of cytomegalovirus exposure and HLA in healthy donors. Study-wide context: Out of 398 genotyped donors, about 80% belonged to the Caucasian-associated ancestry cluster.

This PCR relied on a set of 60 Vbeta primers and 13 Jbeta primers. Repertoires were generated with immunoSEQ multiplex PCR, while TCRdb's copy carries only in-frame clones and drops some. The data show about 98,000 clones, approximately 80% seen once. Findings and caveats of the study: The study recorded 160 or so TCR beta chains that were cytomegalovirus-associated. When the data were analyzed later, several of the most significant clusters appeared to be linked to common viral pathogens.

A word on this clone: No antigen is known for it.

Sequencing was done on a sample of PBMCs. This TCR came from a man in his sixties in good health and CMV-seropositive.

CDR3 sequence reads: CASNPSRGGPTGELFF. The CDR3, as DNA: TGTGCCAGTAATCCATCCCGGGGGGGCCCCACCGGGGAGCTGTTTTTT. This chain connects TRBV19 to TRBJ2-2; TRBD2 matches at 8 bases. This CDR3 is built from 16 residues. Germline values: CDR1 LNHDA, CDR2 SQIVND (reference sequence). The ends lost 7 bases at V and 4 bases at J; junction bases unmatched: 11. Full variable domain (outside the CDR3, taken from reference TRBV19 and TRBJ2-2): DGGITQSPKYLFRKEGQNVTLSCEQNLNHDAMYWYRQDPGQGLRLIYYSQIVNDFQKGDIAEGYSVSREKKESFPLTVTSAQKNPTAFYLCASNPSRGGPTGELFFGEGSRLTVL.